The clone carrying this T cell receptor (beta chain) was seen once. Its cognate antigen is unknown. The entry originates in a study of shared clonotypes between healthy human individuals. Study-level background: Three plates each covered CD4 naive and memory; CD8 naive two, CD8 memory one.

Naive CD8 cells were CD45RO-negative, positively selected for CCR7, excluding terminally differentiated effector memory CD45RA+ cells. Study results and limitations: Relative to memory subsets, naive subsets generally showed larger estimated richness.

In germline, CDR1 is MDHEN, CDR2 SYDVKM. V was pared by 3 bases and J by 1 base, with 7 bases between. This CDR3 contains 14 residues. Several immunoSEQ 96-well plates shared each subset's DNA, each plate a replicate. Assay: immunoSEQ multiplex PCR; the TCRdb copy retains only in-frame clones and omits some. Of 600,000 or so clones listed, roughly 98% are singletons. The TCR sequence derives from a man aged 30 to 39 in good health. The chain recombines TRBV28 with TRBJ1-5; no definite D call. Sequenced sample: naive CD8+ T cells sorted from blood. The CDR3: CASSLVWSNQPQHF. The CDR3 coding sequence is TGTGCCAGCAGTTTGGTGTGGAGCAATCAGCCCCAGCATTTT.